What follows are 27 T cell receptor beta chains derived from one specimen sequenced in a study of CD8+CD57+ T cells in acquired aplastic anemia. Genomic DNA was employed as the template in profiling TCR beta VDJ and CDR3. TCRdb reprocessed the reads via MiXCR and lists one record per CDR3 protein. Among some 64,000 distinct CDR3 sequences listed, around 55% were seen once. The sequenced sample consisted of sorted CD4+, CD8+, or CD8+CD57+ T cells (not recorded which) from PBMCs. The receptors derive from a human donor in good health, serving as a control.

The chain has TRBV10-3 and TRBJ2-7, with 10 bases matching TRBD1. Germline trimming cut 8 bases from V and 3 bases from J; bases unmatched to any gene: 1. The germline V gene has CDR1 ENHRY and CDR2 SYGVKD. This CDR3 has 12 residues. The chain's CDR3 is CAIRTGGYEQYF. In DNA form, the CDR3 reads TGTGCCATCCGGACAGGGGGCTACGAGCAGTACTTC.

As regards this clonotype: This may come from a read error, since a much larger clone is one base off. The rearrangement links TRBV10-3 to TRBJ2-6; D remains unclear. Per germline, CDR1 ENHRY and CDR2 SYGVKD. With 10 bases removed from V and 0 bases from J, the gap between germline ends came to 13 bases. There are 15 residues in the CDR3. The CDR3 DNA follows: TGTGCCAACAGACCCGAAGGCTCTGGGGCCAACGTCCTGACTTTC. Its translation is CANRPEGSGANVLTF.

The chain joins TRBV6-1 to TRBJ1-4; 10 bases agree with TRBD1. Germline lookup yields CDR1 MNHNS and CDR2 SASEGT. J lost 7 bases, V lost 4 bases, and 18 bases had no gene match. This CDR3 has 19 residues. CDR3 sequence: CASSGVGTGDLIGSEKLFF. The CDR3 DNA reads as TGTGCCAGCAGTGGGGTAGGGACAGGGGACTTGATAGGTAGTGAAAAACTGTTTTTT.

This clonotype has ten or more counts. This chain links TRBV19 with TRBJ1-3; TRBD1 matches at 9 bases. The CDR3 runs 21 residues. The V and J ends lost 5 bases and 0 bases, in that order; junction bases with no gene match: 20. Germline V gene data show CDR1 as LNHDA and CDR2 as SQIVND (reference sequence). The CDR3 region has the DNA TGTGCCAGTAGTGCCGCCTTCGGACAGGGGAAAGGGAGACCCTCTGGAAACACCATATATTTT. It encodes CASSAAFGQGKGRPSGNTIYF.

This clonotype was seen many times. The rearrangement uses TRBV5-1 and TRBJ1-1; D uncertain. The germline V and J ends were trimmed by 4 bases and 4 bases, with 20 bases remaining between them. The CDR3 loop spans 16 amino acids. Per germline, CDR1 SGHRS and CDR2 YFSETQ. DNA for the CDR3: TGCGCCAGCAGCCCCCCAACCACCGCAGGACGCACTGAAGCTTTCTTT. Amino acids: CASSPPTTAGRTEAFF.

This chain joins TRBV11-1 and TRBJ1-5; 11 bases line up with TRBD1. V trimming: 5 bases; J trimming: 2 bases; junction bases outside the gene matches: 5. This CDR3 has 16 amino acids. Germline CDR1 reads SGHAT; CDR2 reads FQDESV (reference sequence). For the CDR3, the DNA is TGTGCCAGCAGCCTCGGGACAGGGGGTCGCAATCAGCCCCAGCATTTT. It translates to CASSLGTGGRNQPQHF.

V and J are TRBV24-1 and TRBJ2-7; TRBD1 matches at 8 bases. Per the germline V gene, CDR1 is KGHDR and CDR2 is SFDVKD. The J segment lost 2 bases and the V segment lost 9 bases, leaving 8 bases of the junction unmatched. The CDR3 has 14 residues. The CDR3 protein is CATAGTTGAYEQYF. For the CDR3, the DNA is TGTGCCACCGCGGGGACGACAGGGGCCTACGAGCAGTACTTC.

A few counts support this clonotype. The CDR3 does not end in the conserved phenylalanine or tryptophan, so this is likely a read error. No DNA is shown, since the ends of the CDR3 on it are uncertain; the CDR3 is the one TCRdb lists. CDR3 residues: CASSIPPTGL. The chain is built from TRBV19 and TRBJ2-1; the tabulated D call, TRBD1, remains unverified against the DNA. The CDR3 is 10 residues long, counting both termini. Germline lookup yields CDR1 LNHDA and CDR2 SQIVND (reference sequence).

This clonotype showed up many times. The chain couples TRBV30 to TRBJ1-1, with D possibly matching TRBD1 (5 bases). V was cut by 1 base and J by 5 bases, with 17 bases left in between. In germline, CDR1 is GTSNPN, CDR2 SVGIG (reference sequence). The CDR3 length is 15 residues. The chain's CDR3 is CAWSASDRLVTEAFF. The CDR3 DNA reads as TGTGCCTGGAGTGCTTCCGACAGACTAGTAACTGAAGCTTTCTTT.

This clonotype was seen ten or more times. J is TRBJ1-4 and V is TRBV19; no clear D gene. V was cut by 3 bases and J by 0 bases, with 8 bases left in between. Germline V gene sequence: CDR1 LNHDA, CDR2 SQIVND (reference sequence). This CDR3 region has 15 residues. DNA of the CDR3: TGTGCCAGTAGTATTCTCACAGCAACTAATGAAAAACTGTTTTTT. It is translated as CASSILTATNEKLFF.

This clonotype was detected only a few times. This chain joins TRBV18 and TRBJ1-1, with 11 bases aligning to TRBD1. The CDR3 is 15 residues long. V lost 0 bases to trimming and J lost 4 bases; unmatched junction nucleotides: 1. Germline assignment: CDR1 KGHSH and CDR2 LQKENI. The CDR3 DNA reads TGTGCCAGCTCACCACCGGGGACAGGGGGCACTGAAGCTTTCTTT. Its protein is CASSPPGTGGTEAFF.

This clonotype has just a few counts. V is TRBV15 and J is TRBJ2-1; the D is unclear. From germline, CDR1 is LNHNV and CDR2 YYDKDF (reference sequence). This CDR3 has 13 amino acids. V lost 2 bases and J lost 8, with 10 bases in between. As DNA, the CDR3 is TGTGCCACCAGCAGATCCCCCCGGGATGAGCAGTTCTTC. Translated: CATSRSPRDEQFF.

This clonotype has more than one count but fewer than ten. This chain uses TRBV24-1 with TRBJ2-7; TRBD1 matches 8 bases. J gave up 2 bases and V 3 bases, and 11 bases lay outside the gene matches. CDR3 size: 17 residues. The germline gives CDR1 KGHDR, CDR2 SFDVKD. The CDR3: CATSDRPPGGHPYEQYF. CDR3 in DNA: TGTGCCACCAGTGATCGTCCTCCAGGGGGCCATCCCTACGAGCAGTACTTC.

The table lists this clonotype with a few counts. V usage is TRBV10-2 and J usage is TRBJ1-6; possible D gene TRBD1, 6 bases. Germline V CDR1 and CDR2: WSHSY, SAAADI. CDR3 length equals 15 residues. V lost 4 bases and J 7 bases, leaving 14 bases between the germline ends. The CDR3, as DNA: TGCGCCAGCAGTGCCAGGTGGGGGACAAATTCACCCCTCCACTTT. Translating gives CASSARWGTNSPLHF.

On this clonotype: Its ends do not fully match the called genes, so a read error is possible. V gene TRBV4-3 combines with J gene TRBJ2-2; D is undetermined. This CDR3 contains 17 residues. Germline lookup yields CDR1 LGHNA and CDR2 YSLEER. CDR3 sequence (DNA): TGCGCCAGCAGCCAAGAGTTTGAGAGAGACGGTTCCGGAGAGCTGTTTTTT. Translation gives CASSQEFERDGSGELFF.

The rearrangement joins TRBV19 to TRBJ1-2; 8 positions agree with TRBD1. CDR3 length equals 13 residues. The V gene's germline CDR1 is LNHDA and CDR2 SQIVND (reference sequence). With V trimmed by 6 bases and J by 2 bases, 2 bases remained unmatched. The CDR3 DNA sequence: TGTGCCAGTAGGGACAGGGTGAACTATGGCTACACCTTC. Amino acids: CASRDRVNYGYTF. Drawing the rest from reference TRBV19 and TRBJ1-2, the complete variable domain is DGGITQSPKYLFRKEGQNVTLSCEQNLNHDAMYWYRQDPGQGLRLIYYSQIVNDFQKGDIAEGYSVSREKKESFPLTVTSAQKNPTAFYLCASRDRVNYGYTFGSGTRLTVV.

Comment on this clonotype: The conserved final phenylalanine or tryptophan is absent from the CDR3, which likely points to a read error. No DNA is shown, since the ends of the CDR3 on it are uncertain; the CDR3 is the one TCRdb lists. The chain recombines TRBV10-2 with TRBJ1-1; TRBD1, the table's D call, was not compared with the DNA. 8 amino acids form the CDR3, both terminal residues included. Germline V gene sequence: CDR1 WSHSY, CDR2 SAAADI. The CDR3 is CASSENRG.

The V gene is TRBV9, the J gene TRBJ1-6, with a weak D call TRBD1 (5 bases). The CDR3 contains 15 residues. Germline loops: CDR1 SGDLS, CDR2 YYNGEE. V shed 1 base and J shed 8 bases, with 13 bases lying between them. The CDR3 sequence is CASSVTGAAHSPLHF. In nucleotides, the CDR3 is TGTGCCAGCAGCGTAACCGGGGCAGCACATTCACCCCTCCACTTT.

This chain uses TRBV25-1 with TRBJ2-1; 7 nucleotides line up with TRBD2. Looked up from germline, CDR1 is MGHDK and CDR2 is SYGVNS. With 10 bases clipped from V and 6 bases from J, the junction kept 12 bases outside the gene matches. The CDR3 has 14 residues. CDR3 amino acids: CATSLGGSGNEQFF. CDR3 nucleotides: TGTGCCACCTCCCTGGGAGGGTCAGGCAATGAGCAGTTCTTC.

The V gene is TRBV10-3, the J gene TRBJ1-6, with TRBD1 matching 8 bases. Germline-derived CDR1 and CDR2 are ENHRY and SYGVKD. V shed 6 bases and J 9 bases; nucleotides not matched to a gene: 10. The CDR3 has 15 amino acids. This CDR3 reads CAIRKQGVDSSPLHF. The CDR3 nucleotides are TGTGCCATCAGGAAACAGGGGGTAGATAGTTCACCCCTCCACTTT.

This chain links TRBV12-3 or TRBV12-4 with TRBJ2-7; D not certain. The V end lost 6 bases, the J end lost 3 bases, and 15 bases lay between the germline ends. CDR3 length equals 14 residues. The CDR3: CASRASGPHYEQYF. The CDR3 nucleotides read TGTGCCAGCAGGGCATCCGGGCCCCACTACGAGCAGTACTTC.

This chain links TRBV9 with TRBJ2-7; D is unresolved. The CDR3 is 15 residues long. V shed 1 base and J shed 2 bases, with 13 bases lying between them. CDR1 is SGDLS, CDR2 YYNGEE, per germline. The CDR3 DNA reads as TGTGCCAGCAGCGTATCTTACCTGGTCACCTACGAGCAGTACTTC. Its protein product is CASSVSYLVTYEQYF.

In regard to this clonotype: Germline and junction disagree at one end, which may indicate a read error. This sequence joins TRBV15 and TRBJ1-1; no firm D call. CDR3 length equals 13 residues. The V gene's germline CDR1 is LNHNV and CDR2 YYDKDF (reference sequence). Here the CDR3 DNA reads TGTGCCACCGGCAGTGGCCGGAAAACTGAAGCTTTCTTT. Translating gives CATGSGRKTEAFF.

The V gene is TRBV9, the J gene TRBJ2-1, with 13 bases matching TRBD2. With V trimmed by 4 bases and J by 7 bases, 5 bases remained unmatched. Germline V lookup: CDR1 SGDLS, CDR2 YYNGEE. The CDR3 is 15 amino acids. The CDR3: CASSPWTSGSNEQFF. The CDR3 DNA follows: TGTGCCAGCAGCCCCTGGACTAGCGGGAGTAATGAGCAGTTCTTC.

On this clonotype: A much larger clone sits a single nucleotide away, making a read error possible. The chain recombines TRBV30 with TRBJ2-1; 11 bases align to TRBD2. The CDR3 sequence is 14 residues long. Germline values: CDR1 GTSNPN, CDR2 SVGIG (reference sequence). CDR3 region: CAWSVSGLAGGGLF. The CDR3 DNA follows: TGTGCCTGGAGTGTATCCGGGCTAGCGGGAGGCGGCCTCTTC.

This clonotype appeared a single time. The V call is TRBV20-1, the J call TRBJ2-2; TRBD2 matches 9 bases. The germline CDR1 and CDR2 sequences are DFQATT and SNEGSKA (reference sequence). This CDR3 contains 15 residues. V shed 6 bases, J shed 5 bases, and the junction held 10 bases outside the gene matches. As DNA, the CDR3 is TGCAGTGCAGTAGCGGGAGACGTAAATACCGGGGAGCTGTTTTTT. Translated, it gives CSAVAGDVNTGELFF.

Many counts were recorded for this clonotype. The rearrangement uses TRBV5-1 and TRBJ2-5, with D perhaps TRBD2 (6 bases). V was shortened by 1 base and J by 4 bases, with 14 bases between the two germline ends. Germline CDR1 and CDR2: SGHRS and YFSETQ. The CDR3 runs 15 residues. The CDR3 region is CASSLMGTFRETQYF. In nucleotides, the CDR3 is TGCGCCAGCAGCTTGATGGGGACTTTTAGAGAGACCCAGTACTTC.